The next 19 T cell receptor beta chains were all read from a single sample in a study of shared clonotypes between healthy human individuals. The data were produced by immunoSEQ multiplex PCR, yet TCRdb's version contains in-frame clones alone and is incomplete. The sample includes about 2,200,000 clones, about 93% of them seen just once. CD45RO-negative, CCR7-selected cells formed the naive CD8 fraction, which excluded terminally differentiated effector memory CD45RA+ cells. The sequenced material came from naive CD8+ T cells from PBMCs. Receptor source: a man younger than 35 in good health. Some clones in this sample may be carry-over from other donors' samples.

V gene TRBV28 combines with J gene TRBJ1-1; D gene unclear. The CDR3 runs 14 residues. V dropped 4 bases and J dropped 0 bases, with 9 bases sitting between them. Germline assignment: CDR1 MDHEN and CDR2 SYDVKM. The CDR3 here is CASSSRLMNTEAFF. The DNA for the CDR3 is TGTGCCAGCAGTTCCAGGCTTATGAACACTGAAGCTTTCTTT.

The chain employs TRBV4-3 and TRBJ2-3; 13 bases match TRBD2. Germline V CDR1 and CDR2: LGHNA, YSLEER. This CDR3 has 19 residues. J lost 2 bases, V lost 0 bases, and 8 bases had no gene match. The CDR3 DNA reads as TGCGCCAGCAGCCAAGAATTCCGGGGGACTAGCGGGGTCACAGATACGCAGTATTTT. Translating it yields CASSQEFRGTSGVTDTQYF.

The chain employs TRBV5-1 and TRBJ2-6, with D unresolved. The CDR3 extends over 17 amino acids. V was shortened by 1 base and J by 0 bases, with 11 bases between the two germline ends. The germline V gene has CDR1 SGHRS and CDR2 YFSETQ. CDR3 residues: CASSLYGLDSGANVLTF. CDR3 nucleotide sequence: TGCGCCAGCAGCTTGTATGGCTTGGACTCTGGGGCCAACGTCCTGACTTTC.

The chain is built from TRBV29-1 and TRBJ2-3; weak D call: TRBD1 (6 bases). With 0 bases removed from V and 7 bases from J, the gap between germline ends came to 14 bases. Looked up from germline, CDR1 is SQVTM and CDR2 is ANQGSEA. The CDR3 spans 14 residues. The CDR3 sequence: CSVEETLGQNTQYF. CDR3 sequence (DNA): TGCAGCGTTGAAGAAACCCTCGGACAGAATACGCAGTATTTT.

This rearrangement joins TRBV2 to TRBJ2-7; 12 nucleotides line up with TRBD2. Germline V gives CDR1 SNHLY, CDR2 FYNNEI. CDR3 length: 15 residues. With 2 bases clipped from V and 2 bases from J, the junction kept 1 base outside the gene matches. This CDR3 reads CASSELAGGPYEQYF. CDR3 nucleotides: TGTGCCAGCAGTGAACTAGCGGGAGGGCCCTACGAGCAGTACTTC.

In this sample, this clone turned up once. The chain links TRBV7-9 to TRBJ2-7; 9 bases are shared with TRBD1. The CDR3 spans 15 residues. The ends lost 5 bases at V and 7 bases at J; junction bases unmatched: 12. Germline V gives CDR1 SEHNR, CDR2 FQNEAQ (reference sequence). The CDR3 reads CASSRTGGASREQYF. CDR3 nucleotides: TGTGCCAGCAGCAGAACAGGGGGCGCATCCCGAGAGCAGTACTTC.

Here the CDR3 DNA reads TGTGCCAGCAGACCCGGGACAGGGGTAGAGACCCAGTACTTC. The encoded protein is CASRPGTGVETQYF. This sequence joins TRBV28 and TRBJ2-5; 10 positions match TRBD1. The V gene end was trimmed by 6 bases and the J gene end by 4 bases; junction bases not matched to a gene: 5. This CDR3 is 14 amino acids long. Germline loops: CDR1 MDHEN, CDR2 SYDVKM.

The J gene is TRBJ2-2, the V gene TRBV28; D possibly corresponds to TRBD1 (6 bases). The CDR3 consists of 14 residues. Germline CDR1 is MDHEN and CDR2 is SYDVKM. The V gene lost 7 bases and the J gene lost 4 bases, with 13 bases spanning the gap. The CDR3 sequence is CASTGVIGTGELFF. DNA for the CDR3: TGTGCCAGCACAGGGGTCATCGGCACCGGGGAGCTGTTTTTT. Full variable domain (rest looked up from reference TRBV28 and TRBJ2-2): DVKVTQSSRYLVKRTGEKVFLECVQDMDHENMFWYRQDPGLGLRLIYFSYDVKMKEKGDIPEGYSVSREKKERFSLILESASTNQTSMYLCASTGVIGTGELFFGEGSRLTVL.

The chain carries TRBV10-2 and TRBJ1-5; D is uncertain. Germline CDR1 and CDR2: WSHSY and SAAADI. The length of the CDR3 is 13 residues. The V end lost 8 bases, the J end lost 6 bases, and 14 bases lay between the germline ends. CDR3 region: CASSTNWGQPQHF. The CDR3 nucleotides are TGCGCCAGCTCCACAAACTGGGGTCAGCCCCAGCATTTT.

This chain connects TRBV9 to TRBJ2-1; D possibly uses TRBD1 or TRBD2 (6 bases each). V was cut by 0 bases and J by 7 bases, with 14 bases left in between. The CDR3 is 15 amino acids. Germline values: CDR1 SGDLS, CDR2 YYNGEE. The CDR3 spells CASSVGGGLNNEQFF. The DNA for the CDR3 is TGTGCCAGCAGCGTAGGTGGGGGGCTGAATAATGAGCAGTTCTTC.

The rearrangement joins TRBV30 to TRBJ2-6; the D gene is possibly TRBD2 (7 bases). V was cut by 8 bases and J by 2 bases, with 16 bases left in between. Germline V gives CDR1 GTSNPN, CDR2 SVGIG (reference sequence). The CDR3 is made up of 15 amino acids. The DNA of the CDR3 is TGTGCCGGGGGCGCACGGGGGGCTGGGGCCAACGTCCTGACTTTC. This gives the protein CAGGARGAGANVLTF.

This clone is a singleton in its sample. The chain uses TRBV28 and TRBJ2-7, with D maybe TRBD1 (6 bases). The CDR3 has 17 amino acids. The germline gives CDR1 MDHEN, CDR2 SYDVKM. The V end lost 2 bases, the J end lost 0 bases, and 17 bases lay between the germline ends. CDR3 sequence: CASSLGSIQGISYEQYF. In DNA, the CDR3 is TGTGCCAGCAGTTTAGGTAGTATACAGGGAATCTCCTACGAGCAGTACTTC. Combining the CDR3 with reference TRBV28 and TRBJ2-7 gives the whole variable domain DVKVTQSSRYLVKRTGEKVFLECVQDMDHENMFWYRQDPGLGLRLIYFSYDVKMKEKGDIPEGYSVSREKKERFSLILESASTNQTSMYLCASSLGSIQGISYEQYFGPGTRLTVT.

The rearrangement joins TRBV7-2 to TRBJ1-5; perhaps TRBD1 as D (6 bases). CDR1 is SGHTA, CDR2 FQGNSA, per germline. V gave up 1 base and J gave up 2 bases, with 12 bases separating them. The CDR3 runs 16 residues. CDR3 protein: CASSLVGGVRNQPQHF. DNA of the CDR3: TGTGCCAGCAGCTTAGTAGGGGGGGTTCGCAATCAGCCCCAGCATTTT.

V and J are TRBV5-4 and TRBJ2-1; D not certain. CDR3 length: 11 amino acids. V dropped 10 bases and J dropped 5 bases, with 10 bases sitting between them. Germline lookup yields CDR1 SGHNT and CDR2 YYREEE (reference sequence). The CDR3 loop reads CAGQTNNEQFF. The CDR3 nucleotides read TGTGCCGGGCAGACCAACAATGAGCAGTTCTTC.

V is TRBV5-6 and J is TRBJ2-1; 9 positions match TRBD1. Per the germline V gene, CDR1 is SGHDT and CDR2 is YYEEEE. The CDR3 is made up of 14 amino acids. V was pared by 4 bases and J by 8 bases, with 7 bases of the junction left unmatched. The DNA for the CDR3 is TGTGCCAGCAGCCCCGGGACAGGGTCTCATGAGCAGTTCTTC. Translation gives CASSPGTGSHEQFF.

The chain carries TRBV11-2 and TRBJ2-1; no firm D call. The V gene lost 3 bases and the J gene lost 2 bases, with 14 bases spanning the gap. Looked up from germline, CDR1 is SGHAT and CDR2 is FQNNGV. The CDR3 totals 16 residues. The CDR3 loop reads CASSFAGSRTYNEQFF. For the CDR3, the DNA is TGTGCCAGCAGCTTTGCCGGTAGCCGCACCTACAATGAGCAGTTCTTC.

This chain joins TRBV6-1 and TRBJ1-1, with D hard to call. Germline V lookup: CDR1 MNHNS, CDR2 SASEGT. V dropped 3 bases and J dropped 4 bases, with 15 bases sitting between them. This CDR3 is built from 15 residues. The CDR3 reads CASSDYLEWGTEAFF. The DNA of the CDR3 is TGTGCCAGCAGTGATTATTTGGAGTGGGGCACTGAAGCTTTCTTT.

The chain links TRBV2 to TRBJ1-1; the D is unclear. The CDR3 spans 14 residues. Trimming pared 5 bases from V and 0 bases from J, leaving 10 bases between. Germline CDR1 and CDR2: SNHLY and FYNNEI. The DNA of the CDR3 is TGTGCCAGCAGTAGTGGACGGATGAACACTGAAGCTTTCTTT. Protein: CASSSGRMNTEAFF.

The rearrangement joins TRBV6-1 to TRBJ1-1, with D unresolved. V lost 4 bases, J lost 3 bases, and 12 bases lay in between. This CDR3 spans 14 amino acids. The V gene's germline CDR1 is MNHNS and CDR2 SASEGT. The CDR3 here is CASSGRRLDTEAFF. Here the CDR3 DNA reads TGTGCCAGCAGTGGTAGGCGGCTTGACACTGAAGCTTTCTTT.